The 27 T cell receptor beta chains listed next were all sequenced from one sample in a study of blood T cell repertoires in COVID-19. Some clones are missing from TCRdb's copy, which holds only in-frame ones; the method was immunoSEQ multiplex PCR. Seen here are some 94,000 clones, about 89% observed once, and the top ten hold more than 0.95%. The material sequenced was peripheral blood. The receptors here all came from a human donor in a cohort sampled during active COVID-19.

The rearrangement joins TRBV19 to TRBJ2-3; TRBD1 matches at 8 bases. The CDR3 spans 17 residues. V was clipped by 3 bases and J by 0 bases; unmatched bases: 8. Germline V gene data show CDR1 as LNHDA and CDR2 as SQIVND (reference sequence). CDR3 loop: CASSIRATGASTDTQYF. The CDR3 DNA reads as TGTGCCAGTAGTATTAGGGCGACAGGGGCCAGCACAGATACGCAGTATTTT. The complete variable domain, with remaining parts taken from reference TRBV19 and TRBJ2-3, reads DGGITQSPKYLFRKEGQNVTLSCEQNLNHDAMYWYRQDPGQGLRLIYYSQIVNDFQKGDIAEGYSVSREKKESFPLTVTSAQKNPTAFYLCASSIRATGASTDTQYFGPGTRLTVL.

V and J are TRBV5-1 and TRBJ1-3; 9 bases are a match to TRBD1. CDR1 is SGHRS and CDR2 is YFSETQ in the germline V gene. The CDR3 has 16 residues. V dropped 4 bases and J dropped 3; count of bases not matched to a gene: 8. CDR3 loop: CASSPSPDRGGNTIYF. The CDR3 DNA reads as TGCGCCAGCAGCCCCTCCCCGGACAGGGGTGGAAACACCATATATTTT.

DNA for the CDR3: TGTGCCAGCAGTTCCCAAACTCCGGGACAGGGGAACGAGCAGTACTTC. Encoded protein: CASSSQTPGQGNEQYF. The chain links TRBV6-5 to TRBJ2-7; TRBD1 matches at 10 bases. J gave up 5 bases and V 4 bases, and 11 bases lay outside the gene matches. The CDR3 covers 16 residues. CDR1 and CDR2 (germline): MNHEY, SVGAGI.

This clone was counted a single time. V is TRBV27 and J is TRBJ2-3; 7 nucleotides agree with TRBD2. Germline V gene sequence: CDR1 MNHEY, CDR2 SMNVEV (reference sequence). The CDR3 is 17 residues long. J was trimmed by 1 base and V by 6 bases; bases with no gene match: 13. The CDR3 nucleotides are TGTGCCAGCAGAGGGGCGGGAGAATATGTTGGCACAGATACGCAGTATTTT. Amino acid sequence: CASRGAGEYVGTDTQYF.

V and J are TRBV30 and TRBJ2-1, with TRBD2 identical over 11 bases. CDR1 and CDR2 (germline): GTSNPN, SVGIG (reference sequence). The CDR3 runs 16 residues. V shed 1 base, J shed 6 bases, and the junction held 8 bases outside the gene matches. CDR3 region: CAWSDDSGRAFNEQFF. The CDR3 DNA reads TGTGCCTGGAGTGACGATAGCGGGAGGGCCTTCAATGAGCAGTTCTTC.

In this sample, this clone is medium-sized. This chain uses TRBV12-1 with TRBJ2-7; the D segment call TRBD2 is taken from the table without a DNA check. TRBV12-1 corresponds to a pseudogene. This CDR3 region has 15 residues. CDR3 protein: CASRSNPPLRYEQYF. For the CDR3, the DNA is TGTGCCAGCAGATCAAACCCCCCCCTGCGCTACGAGCAGTACTTC.

DNA of the CDR3: TGTGCCAGCAGTCCTGCGATCGGGACTAGCGGGAGGATGTCCACAGATACGCAGTATTTT. This encodes CASSPAIGTSGRMSTDTQYF. J is TRBJ2-3 and V is TRBV28, with 15 bases lining up with TRBD2. Germline CDR1 and CDR2: MDHEN and SYDVKM. The CDR3 sequence is 20 residues long. V lost 5 bases and J lost 2; bases outside the gene matches: 14.

The rearrangement links TRBV4-2 to TRBJ1-5; 10 nucleotides line up with TRBD1. This CDR3 contains 18 residues. CDR1 is LGHNA, CDR2 YNFKEQ, per germline. Trimming took 6 bases from V and 2 from J; bases not matched to a gene: 13. CDR3 sequence (DNA): TGTGCCAGCAGTCGGTATGGGACAGGGGATTGGGGCAATCAGCCCCAGCATTTT. Translation gives CASSRYGTGDWGNQPQHF.

This chain joins TRBV27 and TRBJ2-4, with TRBD2 as a possible D gene (6 bases). The CDR3 runs to 14 residues. The V gene's germline CDR1 is MNHEY and CDR2 SMNVEV (reference sequence). With 3 bases removed from V and 10 bases from J, the gap between germline ends came to 16 bases. The DNA of the CDR3 is TGTGCCAGCAGTTTTGGGGGGAAGGGGCTTATTCAGTACTTC. This codes for CASSFGGKGLIQYF.

The J gene is TRBJ2-6, the V gene TRBV6-5; D is perhaps TRBD2 (6 bases). The V gene's germline CDR1 is MNHEY and CDR2 SVGAGI. CDR3 size: 13 residues. Trimming shortened V by 8 bases and J by 4 bases, and 9 bases separated the two germline ends. For the CDR3, the DNA is TGTGCCAGCCTAGCGCCGGGGGCCAACGTCCTGACTTTC. This gives the protein CASLAPGANVLTF.

The CDR3 nucleotides are TGTGCCAGCAGCCAAGTGACGGGAGAGACCCAGTACTTC. Its translation is CASSQVTGETQYF. This chain links TRBV3-1 (or the pseudogene TRBV3-2) with TRBJ2-5; D gene unclear. In germline, CDR1 is LGHDT, CDR2 YNNKEL (reference sequence). The CDR3 runs 13 residues. V gave up 1 base and J gave up 4 bases, with 7 bases separating them.

This chain joins TRBV10-3 and TRBJ2-7; TRBD1 agrees at 7 bases. Trimming cost V 3 bases and J 4 bases; bases outside gene matches: 6. This CDR3 contains 14 residues. Germline CDR1 reads ENHRY; CDR2 reads SYGVKD. Here the CDR3 reads CAISDSDRTYEQYF. CDR3 in DNA: TGTGCCATCAGTGACTCGGACAGGACATACGAGCAGTACTTC.

As DNA, the CDR3 is TGTGCCAGCAGACCTCCTCCGGGACAGGGGCCGGCGTACTTC. Translating it yields CASRPPPGQGPAYF. The chain links TRBV6-6 to TRBJ2-7; 10 bases match TRBD1. The CDR3 loop spans 14 amino acids. Losses at the gene ends were 6 bases for V and 12 bases for J; bases not matched to a gene: 14. From germline, CDR1 is MNHNY and CDR2 SVGAGI (reference sequence).

The J gene is TRBJ2-3, the V gene TRBV19, with 7 bases that match TRBD2. CDR1 is LNHDA and CDR2 is SQIVND in the germline V gene (reference sequence). The junction had 5 bases not matched to a gene; V was cut back by 9 bases and J by 5 bases. The CDR3 loop spans 12 amino acids. The DNA of the CDR3 is TGTGCCAGCTCGGGAGGCGGAGATACGCAGTATTTT. The encoded protein is CASSGGGDTQYF.

The V and J genes are TRBV4-2 and TRBJ2-1; maybe TRBD1 (5 bases). The CDR3 is 14 amino acids. Trimming left V 1 base short and J 8 bases short, with 12 bases between. CDR1 and CDR2 from the germline V gene are LGHNA and YNFKEQ. The CDR3 is CASSQGGASDEQFF. CDR3 DNA sequence: TGTGCCAGCAGCCAAGGGGGCGCAAGTGATGAGCAGTTCTTC.

There are a few counts of this clone. The chain has TRBV28 and TRBJ2-5, with D possibly being TRBD1 (6 bases). Trimming cost V 7 bases and J 4 bases, with 13 bases left between them. The CDR3 spans 13 residues. Germline CDR1 is MDHEN and CDR2 is SYDVKM. The CDR3 DNA sequence: TGTGCCAGCAACCTGGGACATCGAGAGACCCAGTACTTC. This translates into CASNLGHRETQYF. The full variable domain, with the rest looked up from reference TRBV28 and TRBJ2-5, is DVKVTQSSRYLVKRTGEKVFLECVQDMDHENMFWYRQDPGLGLRLIYFSYDVKMKEKGDIPEGYSVSREKKERFSLILESASTNQTSMYLCASNLGHRETQYFGPGTRLLVL.

The V gene is TRBV6-5, the J gene TRBJ1-1; tentatively, D is TRBD1 (6 bases). The V end lost 0 bases, the J end lost 10 bases, and 12 bases lay between the germline ends. The CDR3 has 13 amino acids. CDR1 is MNHEY and CDR2 is SVGAGI in the germline V gene. The DNA for the CDR3 is TGTGCCAGCAGTTACTCGCAGGGGAGAGTAGCTTTCTTT. Residues: CASSYSQGRVAFF.

The rearrangement links TRBV19 to TRBJ2-5, with D perhaps TRBD2 (6 bases). The germline gives CDR1 LNHDA, CDR2 SQIVND (reference sequence). The CDR3 length is 12 residues. Trimming stripped 4 bases from V and 3 bases from J, with 6 bases between. This CDR3 reads CASSRREETQYF. CDR3 nucleotide sequence: TGTGCCAGTAGTAGGAGGGAAGAGACCCAGTACTTC.

On this clone itself: This sample also contains other DNA sequences that code for the same CDR3. The CDR3 sequence is CASSQDGGSNQPQHF. CDR3 nucleotides: TGTGCCAGCAGCCAAGATGGGGGGAGCAATCAGCCCCAGCATTTT. This chain links TRBV3-1 (or the pseudogene TRBV3-2) with TRBJ1-5; possible D gene TRBD1, 5 bases. V was pared by 0 bases and J by 1 base, with 7 bases between. The CDR3 runs to 15 residues. Germline V gives CDR1 LGHDT, CDR2 YNNKEL (reference sequence).

This rearrangement joins TRBV4-1 to TRBJ1-1, with 7 bases identical to TRBD1. The V segment lost 4 bases and the J segment 0 bases; nucleotides outside the gene matches: 5. Germline CDR1 is MGHRA and CDR2 is YSYEKL. The CDR3 covers 15 residues. The CDR3 coding sequence is TGCGCCAGCAGCCCCCGGGACAGTATGAACACTGAAGCTTTCTTT. Encoded protein: CASSPRDSMNTEAFF.

The chain links TRBV5-1 to TRBJ2-6; 10 bases map to TRBD2. Germline V gene lookup returns CDR1 SGHRS and CDR2 YFSETQ. The CDR3 runs to 20 residues. V was clipped by 3 bases and J by 0 bases; unmatched bases: 12. In DNA, the CDR3 is TGCGCCAGCAGCTGGGGTTTCCTAGCGGGAGCCGACTCTGGGGCCAACGTCCTGACTTTC. Residues: CASSWGFLAGADSGANVLTF.

This clone was picked up a small number of times. The chain uses TRBV5-6 and TRBJ1-1; possible D gene TRBD1, 5 bases. The CDR3 contains 15 residues. Germline V gene data show CDR1 as SGHDT and CDR2 as YYEEEE. Between the trimmed V and J ends, which lost 0 bases and 1 base, there was a span of 10 bases. This CDR3 reads CASSLGGVPNTEAFF. The CDR3 nucleotides read TGTGCCAGCAGCTTGGGGGGGGTCCCGAACACTGAAGCTTTCTTT.

Remarks on this clone: Its ends do not fully match the called genes, so a read error is possible. Other DNA sequences of this sample code for an identical CDR3. The chain carries TRBV11-1 and TRBJ2-1; tentative D call: TRBD1 (6 bases). CDR3 length: 12 amino acids. Germline CDR1 reads SGHAT; CDR2 reads FQDESV (reference sequence). The CDR3 coding sequence is TGTGCTAGCAGTTCCCAGGGGACACTGGAGTTCTTC. Translated, it gives CASSSQGTLEFF.

Only a few counts were recorded for this clone. This chain connects TRBV27 to TRBJ2-1; a weak D match, TRBD1 (6 bases). The CDR3 is 13 amino acids. The V end lost 5 bases, the J end lost 8 bases, and 13 bases lay between the germline ends. Germline CDR1 is MNHEY and CDR2 is SMNVEV (reference sequence). The CDR3 DNA is TGTGCCAGCAGTCTTGCAGGGGTCCATGAGCAGTTCTTC. This encodes CASSLAGVHEQFF.

This clone was seen a handful of times. CDR3 residues: CASSPRLAALSTDTQYF. Here the CDR3 DNA reads TGTGCCAGCAGCCCCCGACTAGCGGCCCTTAGCACAGATACGCAGTATTTT. This sequence joins TRBV3-1 (or the pseudogene TRBV3-2) and TRBJ2-3; 9 bases map to TRBD2. In germline, CDR1 is LGHDT, CDR2 YNNKEL (reference sequence). The trim removed 4 bases at V and 0 bases at J, leaving 8 bases unmatched. The length of the CDR3 is 17 residues.

The V and J genes are TRBV10-2 and TRBJ2-1; the D gene is possibly TRBD2 (6 bases). Germline V lookup: CDR1 WSHSY, CDR2 SAAADI. The V end was cut by 3 bases, the J end by 4 bases, with 16 bases between. The CDR3 runs 16 residues. CDR3 DNA: TGCGCCAGCAGTGATCCTAGCGAATGGGTTTACAATGAGCAGTTCTTC. Its translation is CASSDPSEWVYNEQFF.

The chain employs TRBV9 and TRBJ2-2; a weak D match, TRBD1 (5 bases). The V and J ends lost 2 bases and 0 bases respectively, with 11 bases between them. Germline V lookup: CDR1 SGDLS, CDR2 YYNGEE. The CDR3 contains 16 residues. CDR3 DNA sequence: TGTGCCAGCAGCGTGTCGCAGGGCACGAACACCGGGGAGCTGTTTTTT. As protein: CASSVSQGTNTGELFF. The full variable domain, with the rest looked up from reference TRBV9 and TRBJ2-2, is DSGVTQTPKHLITATGQRVTLRCSPRSGDLSVYWYQQSLDQGLQFLIQYYNGEERAKGNILERFSAQQFPDLHSELNLSSLELGDSALYFCASSVSQGTNTGELFFGEGSRLTVL.